Presented here are 26 T cell receptor beta chains from one specimen sequenced in a study of T cells in severe cutaneous drug reactions. Sequenced patients had Stevens-Johnson syndrome or toxic epidermal necrolysis caused by carbamazepine. The iRepertoire multiplex PCR system with TCR subtype-specific primers built both bulk and single-cell libraries. TCRdb re-called the multiplex PCR reads and gives one entry per CDR3 protein, without DNA. The table lists tens of thousands of distinct CDR3 sequences. Sequencing was done on a sample of PBMCs. The source is a human donor with toxic epidermal necrolysis, a severe cutaneous drug reaction.

The rearrangement links TRBV28 to TRBJ1-2. The CDR3 contains 16 residues. Germline CDR1 MDHEN, CDR2 SYDVKM. The CDR3 sequence is CASSFSPALPIYGYTF.

The chain employs TRBV10-3 and TRBJ2-7. Germline V CDR1 and CDR2: ENHRY, SYGVKD. The CDR3 is 12 residues long. CDR3 region: CAISESRDEQYF.

According to its frequency, this clonotype is medium-sized. This chain joins TRBV2 and TRBJ2-5; TCRdb picks TRBD2, but there is no DNA to check that call. CDR1 is SNHLY, CDR2 FYNNEI, per germline. The CDR3 loop spans 15 amino acids. The CDR3: CASTEGLAQKETQYF.

The gene calls are TRBV20-1 and TRBJ1-5; TCRdb picks TRBD1, but there is no DNA to check that call. CDR1 is DFQATT and CDR2 is SNEGSKA in the germline V gene (reference sequence). The CDR3 is 14 residues long. CDR3 in amino acids: CSANPDSGYQPQHF.

This sequence joins TRBV11-2 and TRBJ2-1; TCRdb's D call of TRBD1 is untestable without DNA. CDR3 length: 15 residues. CDR1 is SGHAT and CDR2 is FQNNGV in the germline V gene. The CDR3 is CASSLSDRGPYEQFF.

This chain uses TRBV7-9 with TRBJ1-4. Germline CDR1 SEHNR, CDR2 FQNEAQ (reference sequence). CDR3 length: 12 residues. The CDR3 loop reads CASSRKNEKLFF.

This chain joins TRBV20-1 and TRBJ2-5; without DNA, the TCRdb call of TRBD1 cannot be checked. The CDR3 consists of 13 residues. The V gene's germline CDR1 is DFQATT and CDR2 SNEGSKA (reference sequence). The CDR3 here is CSARSYRGGTQYF.

The chain is built from TRBV20-1 and TRBJ1-1. Germline lookup yields CDR1 DFQATT and CDR2 SNEGSKA (reference sequence). This CDR3 has 13 amino acids. The CDR3 protein is CSAKSGGNTEAFF.

This chain joins TRBV5-6 and TRBJ1-3. The germline gives CDR1 SGHDT, CDR2 YYEEEE. The CDR3 contains 13 residues. CDR3 region: CASSLAVGNTIYF.

The rearrangement joins TRBV12-3 or TRBV12-4 to TRBJ1-2. The CDR3 is 15 amino acids. The CDR3 sequence is CASSLFGGDSGGYTF.

V usage is TRBV5-8 and J usage is TRBJ2-5; there is no DNA to check the TCRdb D call of TRBD1. CDR1 and CDR2 from the germline V gene are SGHTS and YDEGEE. This CDR3 contains 14 residues. The CDR3 loop reads CACSRKRGAETQYF.

This chain joins TRBV29-1 and TRBJ2-7; no DNA is available, so the TRBD2 call from TCRdb remains unchecked. The CDR3 has 15 amino acids. In germline, CDR1 is SQVTM, CDR2 ANQGSEA. CDR3 sequence: CSVEDPGSGGYEQYF.

The chain links TRBV7-2 to TRBJ2-3. There are 11 residues in the CDR3. Germline CDR1 is SGHTA and CDR2 is FQGNSA. The CDR3 spells CASSASDTQYF.

Judged by frequency, this clonotype is medium-sized. The chain employs TRBV7-6 and TRBJ2-1. The CDR3 covers 14 residues. The germline CDR1 and CDR2 sequences are SGHVS and FNYEAQ. Here the CDR3 reads CASSLGLEDNEQFF.

This chain connects TRBV7-3 to TRBJ1-2. CDR1 is SGHTA, CDR2 FQGTGA, per germline. CDR3 length equals 12 residues. CDR3 sequence: CASSNLGYGYTF.

The V call is TRBV12-3 or TRBV12-4, the J call TRBJ1-1; TCRdb selects TRBD1, and the lack of DNA leaves this call unchecked. This CDR3 has 16 residues. The CDR3 sequence is CASSTNRGVGTTEAFF.

This rearrangement joins TRBV28 to TRBJ2-5. Germline CDR1 MDHEN, CDR2 SYDVKM. The CDR3 is 14 residues long. CDR3 protein: CASSFGQAQETQYF. The full variable domain, its missing parts supplied by reference TRBV28 and TRBJ2-5, is DVKVTQSSRYLVKRTGEKVFLECVQDMDHENMFWYRQDPGLGLRLIYFSYDVKMKEKGDIPEGYSVSREKKERFSLILESASTNQTSMYLCASSFGQAQETQYFGPGTRLLVL.

The chain couples TRBV3-1 to TRBJ1-2; TCRdb returns TRBD1, unconfirmable since there is no DNA. The CDR3 has 13 residues. CDR1 is LGHDT and CDR2 is YNNKEL in the germline V gene (reference sequence). This CDR3 is CASSPQGSYGYTF.

V gene TRBV6-2 or TRBV6-3 combines with J gene TRBJ2-5; the TCRdb D gene call, TRBD2, has no DNA to confirm it. The CDR3 has 16 amino acids. Germline CDR1 reads MNHEY; CDR2 reads SVGEGT. CDR3 sequence: CASSYASLRRTETQYF.

The J gene is TRBJ2-1, the V gene TRBV20-1; the TCRdb call, TRBD1, lacks DNA for checking. The CDR3 is made up of 14 amino acids. Germline loops: CDR1 DFQATT, CDR2 SNEGSKA (reference sequence). CDR3 protein: CSPRRQGRANEQFF.

This chain uses TRBV24-1 with TRBJ2-4. Germline V gene data show CDR1 as KGHDR and CDR2 as SFDVKD. The CDR3 runs 15 residues. The CDR3 region is CATSDLSGAQNIQYF.

The chain couples TRBV19 to TRBJ1-1; TCRdb returns TRBD1, unconfirmable since there is no DNA. Germline CDR1 is LNHDA and CDR2 is SQIVND (reference sequence). There are 14 residues in the CDR3. The CDR3 reads CASSRGTQNTEAFF. The full variable domain, completed using reference TRBV19 and TRBJ1-1, is DGGITQSPKYLFRKEGQNVTLSCEQNLNHDAMYWYRQDPGQGLRLIYYSQIVNDFQKGDIAEGYSVSREKKESFPLTVTSAQKNPTAFYLCASSRGTQNTEAFFGQGTRLTVV.

This chain's CDR3 is CSASSIRQNNQPQHF. The chain has TRBV20-1 and TRBJ1-5. CDR3 length: 15 amino acids. Germline CDR1 and CDR2: DFQATT and SNEGSKA (reference sequence).

The chain carries TRBV7-6 and TRBJ2-1; TCRdb calls TRBD2, which cannot be checked without DNA. CDR1 and CDR2 from the germline V gene are SGHVS and FNYEAQ. The CDR3 length is 14 residues. This CDR3 reads CASSLALGGNEQFF.

V gene TRBV4-3 combines with J gene TRBJ2-3; the D call of TRBD2 rests on TCRdb alone, since no DNA is present to check it. The CDR3 consists of 15 residues. Germline V gene data show CDR1 as LGHNA and CDR2 as YSLEER. The CDR3: CASSQATLLGDTQYF.

This rearrangement joins TRBV9 to TRBJ2-3; TCRdb reports TRBD1, a call that lacks DNA to check it against. From germline, CDR1 is SGDLS and CDR2 YYNGEE. The CDR3 consists of 14 residues. CDR3 in amino acids: CASSPIGTVYTQYF.